Described below is a single T cell receptor beta chain sequence and its context. What it binds is unknown. These data are taken from a study of graft-versus-host responses after intestinal transplantation. About the study: Recipients underwent multivisceral, liver-intestinal, or isolated intestinal transplants. Uniformly, recipients were administered anti-thymocyte globulin induction with subsequent tacrolimus and steroids for approximately three years. Study conclusions and caveats: Graft-donor T cell macrochimerism coincided with high graft-versus-host to host-versus-graft clonal ratios in allografts.

The CDR3 length is 12 residues. Germline V gene lookup returns CDR1 MNHNY and CDR2 SVGAGI (reference sequence). With 10 bases removed from V and 1 base from J, the gap between germline ends came to 10 bases. Only in-frame clones appear in the TCRdb table, and some are missing; sequencing was by immunoSEQ multiplex PCR. The table has 80,000 to 100,000 clones, approximately 90% seen once. J is TRBJ1-1 and V is TRBV6-6; D gene uncertain. The TCR sequence derives from a human donor who was the organ donor for an intestinal transplant. Sequenced material: unstimulated CD8+ T cells sorted from spleen or lymph node cells, taken before transplant. In DNA form, the CDR3 reads TGTGCCACTAATCTAAAGAACACTGAAGCTTTCTTT. Amino acids: CATNLKNTEAFF.